This T cell receptor (beta chain) derives from a study of CXCR3-negative and CXCR3-positive naive CD8 T cells. Every CD8+ T cell subset underwent triplicate sorting at about 300,000 cells apiece. With UMI labels, 5' RACE was used to prepare the TRB cDNA libraries. TCRdb reworked the 5' RACE reads into one entry per CDR3 protein, no DNA. This listing includes some 39,000 distinct CDR3 sequences. Germline CDR1 is MDHEN and CDR2 is SYDVKM. The CDR3 runs to 14 residues. Note on this clonotype: Its antigen is currently unknown.

Study findings and constraints: Partial loss of CXCR3 expression followed cryopreservation; most assays used fresh PBMCs. Naive CXCR3-negative cells resembled naive CXCR3-positive cells in TRBV-TRBJ usage; memory cells differed. A higher hydrophobicity marked the TRB CDR3s of CXCR3-positive naive cells versus CXCR3-negative naive cells.

This TCR was sampled from a human donor in good health. Some clones in this sample may be carry-over from other donors' samples. V usage is TRBV28 and J usage is TRBJ2-1; lacking DNA, the TRBD1 call made by TCRdb goes unchecked. What was sequenced was naive CXCR3- CD8+ T cells from blood. Subset denoted: CD45RO-CCR7+CD27+CD95- naive CD8+ T cells lacking CXCR3 (TNR3-). This chain's CDR3 is CASSPGGSDNEQFF.